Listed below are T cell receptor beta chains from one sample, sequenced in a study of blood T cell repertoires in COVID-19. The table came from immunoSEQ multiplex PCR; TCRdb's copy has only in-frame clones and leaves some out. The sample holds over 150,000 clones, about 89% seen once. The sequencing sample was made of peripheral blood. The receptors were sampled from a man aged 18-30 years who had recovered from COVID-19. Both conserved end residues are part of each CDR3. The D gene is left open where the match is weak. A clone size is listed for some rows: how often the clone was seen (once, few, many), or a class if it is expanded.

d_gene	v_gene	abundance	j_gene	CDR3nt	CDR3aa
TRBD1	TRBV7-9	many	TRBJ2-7	TGTGCCAGCAGCCCCCGTTGGTACAGGGGACCATCCTACGAGCAGTACTTC	CASSPRWYRGPSYEQYF
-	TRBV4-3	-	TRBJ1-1	TGCGCCAGCAGCCAAGATTGGGGCTTAACCTGGACTGAAGCTTTCTTT	CASSQDWGLTWTEAFF
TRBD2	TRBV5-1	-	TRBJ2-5	TGCGCCAGCAGCTTGGTCTTGGCTAGCGGGCGAGAGACCCAGTACTTC	CASSLVLASGRETQYF
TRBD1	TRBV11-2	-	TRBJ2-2	TGTGCCAGCAGCTTGCAGGGGGCAGGGACCGGGGAGCTGTTTTTT	CASSLQGAGTGELFF
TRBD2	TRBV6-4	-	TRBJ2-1	TGTGCCAGCAGTGACCAGCGGGGTACGGAGCAGTTCTTC	CASSDQRGTEQFF
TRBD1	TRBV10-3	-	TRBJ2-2	TGTGCCACCGAGGGGACAGGGGGCGTGGACACCGGGGAGCTGTTTTTT	CATEGTGGVDTGELFF
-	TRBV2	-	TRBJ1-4	TGTGCCAGCAGTGTGAACGTGGGCGAAAAACTGTTTTTT	CASSVNVGEKLFF
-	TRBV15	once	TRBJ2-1	TGTGCCACCAGCAGAGGGCTGACAGGCGGCGAGGGCAATGAGCAGTTCTTC	CATSRGLTGGEGNEQFF
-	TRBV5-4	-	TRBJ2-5	TGTGCCAGCAGCTTAAGTAGCGGAGCCTACCAAGAGACCCAGTACTTC	CASSLSSGAYQETQYF
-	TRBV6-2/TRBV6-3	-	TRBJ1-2	TGTGCCAGCAGCTTCGACTTCGACTATGGCTACACCTTC	CASSFDFDYGYTF
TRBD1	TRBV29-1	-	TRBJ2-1	TGCAGCTTCGGACAGGGTGGCAATGAGCAGTTCTTC	CSFGQGGNEQFF
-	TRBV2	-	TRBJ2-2	TGTGCCAGCAGCTATACTAGTTCTACCGGGGAGCTGTTTTTT	CASSYTSSTGELFF
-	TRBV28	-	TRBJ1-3	TGTGCCAGCAGCCTCGAGGCTGAGGAAAACACCATATATTTT	CASSLEAEENTIYF
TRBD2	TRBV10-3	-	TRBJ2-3	TGTGCCATCAGCCAAGGACTAGCGCACGACATTTTAAGCCACACAGATACGCAGTATTTT	CAISQGLAHDILSHTDTQYF
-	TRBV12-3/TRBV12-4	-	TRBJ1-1	TGTGCCAGCAGTTTAATGGGCGACACAGCTTTCTTT	CASSLMGDTAFF
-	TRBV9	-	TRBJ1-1	TGTGCCAGCAGCCCGTCCGGCGGGGCGAACACTGAAGCTTTCTTT	CASSPSGGANTEAFF
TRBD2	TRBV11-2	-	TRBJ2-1	TGTGCCAGCAGCTCCGGGAGGGGTAATGAGCAGTTCTTC	CASSSGRGNEQFF
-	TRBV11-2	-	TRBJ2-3	TGTGCCAGCAGTTACTACACAGATACGCAGTATTTT	CASSYYTDTQYF
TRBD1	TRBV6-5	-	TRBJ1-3	TGTGCCAGCAGTTACAGTCCGACAGGGGATGGAAACACCATATATTTT	CASSYSPTGDGNTIYF
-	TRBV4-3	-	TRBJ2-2	TGCGCCAGCAGCCAAGTCACCGTGGGGGCGGGCGGGGAGCTGTTTTTT	CASSQVTVGAGGELFF
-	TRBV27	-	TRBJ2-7	TGTGCCAGCAGTTTGATTAGCGGATTCTACGAGCAGTACTTC	CASSLISGFYEQYF
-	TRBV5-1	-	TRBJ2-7	TGCGCCAGCAGCTTGGCCCTTGCCGTAGGGAGTTACGAGCAGTACTTC	CASSLALAVGSYEQYF
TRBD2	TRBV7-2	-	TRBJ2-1	TGTGCCAGCAGCTCAGGACTAGCGGGAGACAATGAGCAGTTCTTC	CASSSGLAGDNEQFF
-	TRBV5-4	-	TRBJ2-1	TGTGCCAGCAGTTCCGGGTCCCAGACGAGGAATGAGCAGTTCTTC	CASSSGSQTRNEQFF
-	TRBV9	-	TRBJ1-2	TGTGCCAGCAGCACTTTCATACAGGGTCCTCCCTATGGCTACACCTTC	CASSTFIQGPPYGYTF
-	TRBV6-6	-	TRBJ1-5	TGTGCCAGCAGTCCTTACCAGGGCCGTATCAATCAGCCCCAGCATTTT	CASSPYQGRINQPQHF
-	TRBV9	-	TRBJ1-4	TGTGCCAGCAGCGTTCAGGGTTCTGAAAAACTGTTTTTT	CASSVQGSEKLFF
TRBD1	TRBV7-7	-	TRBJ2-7	TGTGCTAGCAGCGCCGGACAGGGGGACGAGCAGTACTTC	CASSAGQGDEQYF